The 25 T cell receptor beta chains reported below all come from one sample, sequenced in a study of vaccination effects on CD4 cells after COVID-19. TCRdb's copy holds only in-frame clones and misses some; the assay was immunoSEQ multiplex PCR. The top ten hold less than 15% of the sample, which has some 70,000 clones, under 90% seen once. The ViraFEST assay expanded antigen-specific CD4+ T cells with viral peptide pools before sequencing. An approximately ten-day culture period preceded the isolation of CD4+ T cells. Nucleocapsid antibody tests were negative, and the vaccine recipients had no prior SARS-CoV-2 infection. These receptors are not linked to any known antigen. Sequences were derived from CD4+ T cells from PBMCs cultured with SARS-CoV-2 spike peptides, sampled before COVID-19 vaccination. All receptors derive from a human donor who received a COVID-19 vaccine.

V gene TRBV2 combines with J gene TRBJ2-2; TRBD2 is a possible D gene (7 bases). Germline assignment: CDR1 SNHLY and CDR2 FYNNEI. This CDR3 comprises 16 residues. V lost 2 bases, J lost 5 bases, and 15 bases lay in between. The CDR3 protein is CASSEWGGGGTGELFF. CDR3 in DNA: TGTGCCAGCAGTGAATGGGGCGGGGGCGGAACCGGGGAGCTGTTTTTT.

V gene TRBV5-6 combines with J gene TRBJ1-3; 7 bases are shared with TRBD1. The ends lost 2 bases at V and 15 bases at J; junction bases unmatched: 5. The CDR3 runs 11 residues. The germline V gene has CDR1 SGHDT and CDR2 YYEEEE. The chain's CDR3 is CASSFDRVQYF. CDR3 in DNA: TGTGCCAGCAGCTTTGACAGGGTCCAATATTTT.

The genes are TRBV7-2 and TRBJ1-6, with no clear D. The V gene's germline CDR1 is SGHTA and CDR2 FQGNSA. V lost 2 bases to trimming and J lost 9 bases, with 11 bases between them. This CDR3 comprises 14 residues. CDR3 loop: CASSLSVSGSPLHF. The CDR3 nucleotides are TGTGCCAGCAGCTTATCTGTCTCGGGTTCACCCCTCCACTTT.

This chain uses TRBV9 with TRBJ2-3; 10 positions match TRBD2. The CDR3 is made up of 17 amino acids. CDR1 is SGDLS and CDR2 is YYNGEE in the germline V gene. V lost 5 bases and J lost 6; bases outside the gene matches: 15. The DNA of the CDR3 is TGTGCCAGCAGGAAAACTCCGGGACTAGCGACCTTTGATACGCAGTATTTT. Protein: CASRKTPGLATFDTQYF.

The chain uses TRBV2 and TRBJ1-4; D is perhaps TRBD1 (5 bases). The CDR3 has 13 residues. Trimming left V 2 bases short and J 9 bases short, with 10 bases between. Germline V gene lookup returns CDR1 SNHLY and CDR2 FYNNEI. The CDR3 nucleotides read TGTGCCAGCAGTGAATCCAGGGACCAAAAACTGTTTTTT. Its translation is CASSESRDQKLFF. Complete variable domain (other parts from reference TRBV2 and TRBJ1-4): EPEVTQTPSHQVTQMGQEVILRCVPISNHLYFYWYRQILGQKVEFLVSFYNNEISEKSEIFDDQFSVERPDGSNFTLKIRSTKLEDSAMYFCASSESRDQKLFFGSGTQLSVL.

The sample holds a few counts of this clone. The genes are TRBV24-1 and TRBJ2-1, with TRBD1 identical over 10 bases. The CDR3 runs to 15 residues. V lost 9 bases to trimming and J lost 4 bases; unmatched junction nucleotides: 8. Germline assignment: CDR1 KGHDR and CDR2 SFDVKD. CDR3 residues: CATEELGQGYNEQFF. The CDR3 DNA is TGTGCCACCGAGGAGCTGGGACAGGGGTACAATGAGCAGTTCTTC.

This clone was observed a single time. CDR3 residues: CASSRSLAGGTGELFF. CDR3 coding DNA: TGTGCCAGCAGCCGCTCACTAGCGGGGGGTACCGGGGAGCTGTTTTTT. This rearrangement joins TRBV7-3 to TRBJ2-2, with 12 nucleotides matching TRBD2. The length of the CDR3 is 16 residues. Germline V gene data show CDR1 as SGHTA and CDR2 as FQGTGA. V lost 5 bases and J lost 5; bases outside the gene matches: 6.

V is TRBV24-1 and J is TRBJ2-5; 7 positions match TRBD1. J was trimmed by 2 bases and V by 7 bases; bases with no gene match: 6. The CDR3 sequence is 14 residues long. Germline loops: CDR1 KGHDR, CDR2 SFDVKD. The CDR3 spells CATSPPGQQETQYF. Written as DNA, the CDR3 is TGTGCCACCAGCCCACCGGGACAGCAAGAGACCCAGTACTTC.

The chain has TRBV12-3 or TRBV12-4 and TRBJ2-3; no clear D. Trimming removed 2 bases at V and 4 bases at J, with 7 bases between. The length of the CDR3 is 13 residues. For the CDR3, the DNA is TGTGCCAGCAGTTTAAGGCCCCCAGATACGCAGTATTTT. Encoded protein: CASSLRPPDTQYF.

The rearrangement links TRBV28 to TRBJ2-5, with D perhaps assigned TRBD1 or TRBD2 (5 bases each). Germline CDR1 MDHEN, CDR2 SYDVKM. This CDR3 contains 14 residues. V gave up 3 bases and J gave up 1 base, with 9 bases separating them. The CDR3 protein is CASSFGTAQETQYF. CDR3 DNA sequence: TGTGCCAGCAGTTTTGGGACGGCCCAAGAGACCCAGTACTTC.

This chain joins TRBV28 and TRBJ1-4; possibly TRBD1 for D (5 bases). CDR3 size: 15 residues. CDR1 is MDHEN and CDR2 is SYDVKM in the germline V gene. The V and J ends lost 11 bases and 0 bases respectively, with 16 bases between them. CDR3 DNA: TGTGCCGCAAGACAGAGAACTTCAACTAATGAAAAACTGTTTTTT. Translated, it gives CAARQRTSTNEKLFF.

The gene calls are TRBV28 and TRBJ1-3; maybe TRBD1 (6 bases). Germline CDR1 MDHEN, CDR2 SYDVKM. With 5 bases removed from V and 0 bases from J, the gap between germline ends came to 11 bases. The CDR3 is made up of 15 amino acids. This chain's CDR3 is CASSQTGYSGNTIYF. The CDR3 DNA is TGTGCCAGCAGTCAAACAGGGTACTCTGGAAACACCATATATTTT.

CDR3 in DNA: TGTGCCAGCAGTTACAAAGGTGGGGATTCACCCCTCCACTTT. Protein: CASSYKGGDSPLHF. The chain combines TRBV6-5 with TRBJ1-6; D unclear. This CDR3 spans 14 amino acids. Trimming removed 2 bases from V and 8 bases from J, with 10 bases in between. CDR1 is MNHEY and CDR2 is SVGAGI in the germline V gene.

The chain joins TRBV19 to TRBJ2-7; D uncertain. The germline V gene encodes CDR1 LNHDA and CDR2 SQIVND (reference sequence). The CDR3 is made up of 14 amino acids. Trimming shortened V by 0 bases and J by 2 bases, and 8 bases separated the two germline ends. The CDR3 is CASSIDVGPYEQYV. The CDR3, as DNA: TGTGCCAGTAGTATAGACGTCGGGCCCTACGAGCAGTACGTC.

The rearrangement joins TRBV6-4 to TRBJ1-6; no firm D call. The V and J ends lost 6 bases and 6 bases respectively, with 12 bases between them. The CDR3 has 14 amino acids. Looked up from germline, CDR1 is MRHNA and CDR2 is SNTAGT. The CDR3 DNA sequence: TGTGCCAGCAGCCCTATCGGGTTTAATTCACCCCTCCACTTT. It is translated as CASSPIGFNSPLHF.

V is TRBV30 and J is TRBJ1-1; D ambiguous. This CDR3 is 13 amino acids long. Trimming cost V 1 base and J 5 bases, with 11 bases left between them. Germline CDR1 is GTSNPN and CDR2 is SVGIG (reference sequence). CDR3: CAWSGARRTEAFF. The DNA for the CDR3 is TGTGCCTGGAGTGGGGCGCGGAGGACTGAAGCTTTCTTT.

The V call is TRBV19, the J call TRBJ1-3, with TRBD1 matching over 9 bases. Germline V gene lookup returns CDR1 LNHDA and CDR2 SQIVND (reference sequence). V lost 4 bases to trimming and J lost 1 base; unmatched junction nucleotides: 11. CDR3 size: 18 residues. Here the CDR3 DNA reads TGTGCCAGTAGTAACGGCCCGGGACAGGGAAAATCTGGAAACACCATATATTTT. Its protein product is CASSNGPGQGKSGNTIYF.

The chain has TRBV5-1 and TRBJ2-3; no clear D gene. The CDR3 totals 12 residues. Germline CDR1 reads SGHRS; CDR2 reads YFSETQ. V lost 2 bases and J lost 2, with 3 bases in between. The CDR3 protein is CASSFNTDTQYF. In DNA, the CDR3 is TGCGCCAGCAGCTTCAACACAGATACGCAGTATTTT. Variable domain in full (rest from reference TRBV5-1 and TRBJ2-3): KAGVTQTPRYLIKTRGQQVTLSCSPISGHRSVSWYQQTPGQGLQFLFEYFSETQRNKGNFPGRFSGRQFSNSRSEMNVSTLELGDSALYLCASSFNTDTQYFGPGTRLTVL.

This rearrangement joins TRBV28 to TRBJ1-5, with D unresolved. The V and J ends lost 6 bases and 3 bases respectively, with 6 bases between them. The germline V gene encodes CDR1 MDHEN and CDR2 SYDVKM. This CDR3 is built from 12 residues. The chain's CDR3 is CASRGPNQPQHF. The CDR3 DNA reads TGTGCCAGCAGGGGTCCCAATCAGCCCCAGCATTTT.

V usage is TRBV28 and J usage is TRBJ2-2, with D possibly being TRBD2 (6 bases). The CDR3 has 16 amino acids. With 5 bases removed from V and 4 bases from J, the gap between germline ends came to 17 bases. CDR1 is MDHEN, CDR2 SYDVKM, per germline. As DNA, the CDR3 is TGTGCCAGCAGTCCCCGGGCCCCGGAGGGCACCGGGGAGCTGTTTTTT. It yields the protein CASSPRAPEGTGELFF.

This clone was seen a few times. The CDR3 region is CASSLAGQRSSYNSPLHF. The CDR3 coding sequence is TGCGCCAGCAGCTTGGCGGGGCAGCGTAGCTCCTATAATTCACCCCTCCACTTT. The V and J genes are TRBV5-1 and TRBJ1-6, with D perhaps TRBD1 (5 bases). There are 18 residues in the CDR3. Deletions cut 0 bases from V and 0 bases from J, with 13 bases between. Germline-derived CDR1 and CDR2 are SGHRS and YFSETQ. The full variable domain, completed using reference TRBV5-1 and TRBJ1-6, is KAGVTQTPRYLIKTRGQQVTLSCSPISGHRSVSWYQQTPGQGLQFLFEYFSETQRNKGNFPGRFSGRQFSNSRSEMNVSTLELGDSALYLCASSLAGQRSSYNSPLHFGNGTRLTVT.

The chain recombines TRBV6-6 with TRBJ2-3, with TRBD1 identical over 11 bases. The germline V gene has CDR1 MNHNY and CDR2 SVGAGI (reference sequence). Trimming at V came to 10 bases and at J to 4 bases, leaving 7 bases not matched to a gene. The CDR3 consists of 14 residues. CDR3 sequence (DNA): TGTGCCACCGGGACAGGGGGTGTCCCAGATACGCAGTATTTT. Its translation is CATGTGGVPDTQYF.

The chain employs TRBV10-1 and TRBJ2-3; D call uncertain. Trimming removed 6 bases from V and 7 bases from J, with 8 bases in between. The CDR3 loop spans 11 amino acids. Germline CDR1 WNHNN, CDR2 SYGVQD (reference sequence). The CDR3 protein is CASRGGNTQYF. In nucleotides, the CDR3 is TGCGCCAGCAGGGGTGGAAATACGCAGTATTTT.

This chain links TRBV7-2 with TRBJ2-2, with D perhaps being TRBD1 or TRBD2 (6 bases each). V was trimmed by 2 bases and J by 5 bases, leaving 15 bases between them. The CDR3 consists of 16 residues. The germline CDR1 and CDR2 sequences are SGHTA and FQGNSA. Here the CDR3 DNA reads TGTGCCAGCAGCTTACTGGGGGGCGGCACAACCGGGGAGCTGTTTTTT. Amino acids: CASSLLGGGTTGELFF.

The chain has TRBV6-2 or TRBV6-3 and TRBJ2-5; a weak D match, TRBD1 (5 bases). There are 17 residues in the CDR3. V gave up 2 bases and J gave up 1 base, with 17 bases separating them. Germline CDR1 is MNHEY and CDR2 is SVGEGT. CDR3 DNA: TGTGCCAGCAGTTACCACCCTGGTAGGGGCCCCCAAGAGACCCAGTACTTC. Amino acids: CASSYHPGRGPQETQYF.